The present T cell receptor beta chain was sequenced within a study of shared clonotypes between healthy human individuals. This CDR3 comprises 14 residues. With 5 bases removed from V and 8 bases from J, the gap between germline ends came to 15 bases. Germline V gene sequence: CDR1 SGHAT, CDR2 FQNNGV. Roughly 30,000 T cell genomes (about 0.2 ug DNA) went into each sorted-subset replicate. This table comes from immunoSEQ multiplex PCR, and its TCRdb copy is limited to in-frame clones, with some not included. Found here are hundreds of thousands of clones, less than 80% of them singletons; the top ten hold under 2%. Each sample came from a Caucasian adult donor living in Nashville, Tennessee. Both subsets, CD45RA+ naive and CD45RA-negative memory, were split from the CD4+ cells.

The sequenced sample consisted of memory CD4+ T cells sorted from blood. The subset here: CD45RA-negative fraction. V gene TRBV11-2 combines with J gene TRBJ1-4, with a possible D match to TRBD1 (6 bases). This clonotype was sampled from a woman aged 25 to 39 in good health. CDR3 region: CASSPPTGHEKLFF. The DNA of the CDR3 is TGTGCCAGCAGCCCCCCAACAGGGCACGAAAAACTGTTTTTT. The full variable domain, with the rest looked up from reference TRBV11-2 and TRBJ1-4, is EAGVAQSPRYKIIEKRQSVAFWCNPISGHATLYWYQQILGQGPKLLIQFQNNGVVDDSQLPKDRFSAERLKGVDSTLKIQPAKLEDSAVYLCASSPPTGHEKLFFGSGTQLSVL.